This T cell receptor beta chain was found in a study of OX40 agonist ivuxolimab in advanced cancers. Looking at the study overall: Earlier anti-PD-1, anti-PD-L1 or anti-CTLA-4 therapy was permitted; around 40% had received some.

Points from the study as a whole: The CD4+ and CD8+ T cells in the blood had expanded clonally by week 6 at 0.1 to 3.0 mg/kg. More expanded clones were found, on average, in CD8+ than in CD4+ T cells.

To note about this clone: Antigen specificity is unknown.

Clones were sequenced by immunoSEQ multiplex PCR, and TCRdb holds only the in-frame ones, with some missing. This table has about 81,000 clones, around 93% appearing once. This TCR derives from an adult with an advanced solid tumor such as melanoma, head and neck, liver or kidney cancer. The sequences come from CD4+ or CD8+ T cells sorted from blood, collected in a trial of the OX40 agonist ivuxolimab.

The CDR3 is CASSLVPGGSAGELFF. The CDR3 DNA reads TGTGCCAGCAGCTTAGTGCCAGGGGGATCCGCCGGGGAGCTGTTTTTT. The chain couples TRBV11-2 to TRBJ2-2; 7 nucleotides match TRBD1. Trimming removed 1 base from V and 6 bases from J; junction bases left unmatched: 8. This CDR3 is built from 16 residues. Germline V gene sequence: CDR1 SGHAT, CDR2 FQNNGV.